This record looks at one TCR beta chain sequence and its context. Its specific antigen is unknown. No base quality values were provided; no much bigger clone lies one nucleotide off. This sample was taken from a study of blood T cell repertoires in COVID-19 (TCRdb year 2020). Regarding the research as a whole: Samples covering the acute and convalescent phases of COVID-19 were provided by collaborators in the United States, Italy and Spain. The prospective study material was composed of cDNA or gDNA derived from T cells, B-cell-depleted T cells, or PBMCs. The dataset comprised deeply sampled blood TCRbeta repertoires from subjects exposed to, actively infected with, or recovered from COVID-19. The repertoires were made available in a free public database intended to serve as a resource for research on the immune response to SARS-CoV-2. Samples came from the ongoing ImmuneRACE study (first 160 participants) plus 1,254 subjects from 6 global collaborators. Nearly every sample came with metadata listing a de-identified subject ID, COVID-19 status, age in years and sex. HLA class I and class II types, where available, came from metadata supplied by the sample provider rather than from assay-based typing.

Findings and caveats that apply to the study as a whole: The quantity of clinical and demographic metadata differed by source and by participant and was supplied without curation.

The germline V gene supplies CDR1 MGHRA and CDR2 YSYEKL. CDR3 length: 14 amino acids, cysteine to phenylalanine. Only CDR3 DNA is held: 42 bases, read in frame from base 1. Clipping removes 3 bases from V and 5 bases from J, with 4 as the unmatched junction base count. TCRbeta CDR3 regions were amplified from genomic DNA by means of the immunoSEQ Assay, a bias-controlled multiplex PCR. The original methods were these. Within the assay, amplification of reference gene primers was used to estimate how many nucleated cells each sample contained. To quantify the absolute abundance of each unique TCRbeta CDR3 rearrangement, sequence reads were collapsed and filtered. Productive Simpson clonality was computed per sample as the square root of Simpson's diversity index over productive rearrangements. This immuneACCESS table, as held by TCRdb, lists in-frame sequences with V and J called but not all clones. Of the missing ones, under half trace to an unresolved V gene in checked studies; the others have no known cause. The V and J calls and the clone size are those of that table, but D and trimming were determined from the DNA. This sample is represented by fewer than 300,000 clones; about nine tenths of them were singletons. Around 1.1% of the sample is in the top ten clones.

Participants in the prospective study were aged about 18 to 89 years, lived in 24 United States geographic areas, and enrolled through a virtual design. To assign participants to cohorts, the prospective study relied on clinical history that participants themselves reported in a screening survey and a study questionnaire. For ImmuneRACE Cohort 3, a participant was defined as recovered based on two consecutive negative NP/OP PCR tests, clearance by a healthcare professional, or resolution of symptoms. Mobile phlebotomists in the prospective study collected whole blood, serum and a nasopharyngeal or oropharyngeal swab from every participant. Prospective study participants could optionally give additional blood draws and questionnaires over an approximately two-month period. Prospective study blood samples were shipped either frozen or at room temperature before DNA extraction.

The sample comprised PBMCs or T cells enriched from blood (not recorded which). The rearranged chain carries TRBV4-1 and TRBJ1-1, and 9 junction bases match TRBD1. The TCR comes from a woman in her 30s who had recovered from COVID-19. The CDR3 corresponds to CASSQGTGRTEAFF. The nucleotide sequence reads TGCGCCAGCAGCCAGGGGACAGGGCGGACTGAAGCTTTCTTT.